The sequence of this TCR beta chain was determined in a study of shared clonotypes between healthy human individuals. For the study at large: CD4 naive and memory got three plates each, CD8 naive two, CD8 memory one.

Donors comprised only Caucasian adults living in Nashville, Tennessee. With 0 bases clipped from V and 2 bases from J, the junction kept 7 bases outside the gene matches. The CDR3 contains 17 residues. Per germline, CDR1 SGDLS and CDR2 YYNGEE. DNA at roughly 0.2 ug, tens of thousands of T cell genomes, went into sorted-subset replicate PCRs. Assay: immunoSEQ multiplex PCR; the TCRdb copy retains only in-frame clones and omits some. This repertoire shows some 2,000,000 clones, roughly 95% found once; its top ten account for around 0.13%. Sequenced sample: naive CD4+ T cells sorted from blood. Documented subset: CD45RA+ positively selected. The rearrangement joins TRBV9 to TRBJ1-1, with 10 bases fitting TRBD1. This receptor was identified in a man between 18 and 35 years old in good health. Here the CDR3 DNA reads TGTGCCAGCAGCGTAGGCCGGGACAGGGGCTCTAACACTGAAGCTTTCTTT. As protein: CASSVGRDRGSNTEAFF. Variable domain in full (rest from reference TRBV9 and TRBJ1-1): DSGVTQTPKHLITATGQRVTLRCSPRSGDLSVYWYQQSLDQGLQFLIQYYNGEERAKGNILERFSAQQFPDLHSELNLSSLELGDSALYFCASSVGRDRGSNTEAFFGQGTRLTVV.